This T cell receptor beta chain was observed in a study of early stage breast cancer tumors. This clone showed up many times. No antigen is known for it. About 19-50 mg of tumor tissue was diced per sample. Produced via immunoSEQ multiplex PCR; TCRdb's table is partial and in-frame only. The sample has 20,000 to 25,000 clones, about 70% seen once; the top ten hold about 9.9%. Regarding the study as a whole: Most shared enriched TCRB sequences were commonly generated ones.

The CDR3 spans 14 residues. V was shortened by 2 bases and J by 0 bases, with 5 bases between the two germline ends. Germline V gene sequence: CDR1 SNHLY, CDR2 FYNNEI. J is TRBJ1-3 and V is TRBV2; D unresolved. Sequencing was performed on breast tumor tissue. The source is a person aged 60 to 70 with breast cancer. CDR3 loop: CASSETASGNTIYF. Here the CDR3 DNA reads TGTGCCAGCAGTGAAACAGCCTCTGGAAACACCATATATTTT. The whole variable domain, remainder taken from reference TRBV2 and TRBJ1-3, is EPEVTQTPSHQVTQMGQEVILRCVPISNHLYFYWYRQILGQKVEFLVSFYNNEISEKSEIFDDQFSVERPDGSNFTLKIRSTKLEDSAMYFCASSETASGNTIYFGEGSWLTVV.